Below, 21 T cell receptor beta chains from the same sample are listed, as sequenced in a study of blood T cell repertoires in COVID-19. Produced via immunoSEQ multiplex PCR; TCRdb's table is partial and in-frame only. The repertoire holds some 140,000 clones, about three quarters seen once, with around 13% in the top ten. Sequencing was done on a sample of peripheral blood. The receptors come from a man older than 75 with acute or convalescent COVID-19.

The chain joins TRBV9 to TRBJ1-1; tentatively, D is TRBD1 (6 bases). There are 16 residues in the CDR3. From germline, CDR1 is SGDLS and CDR2 YYNGEE. V was trimmed by 4 bases and J by 4 bases, leaving 20 bases between them. The CDR3 coding sequence is TGTGCCAGCAGCCCGCGACAGGACCTCTTCGGCACTGAAGCTTTCTTT. Protein product: CASSPRQDLFGTEAFF.

The rearrangement uses TRBV5-1 and TRBJ1-1, with TRBD1 as a possible D gene (5 bases). Germline V CDR1 and CDR2: SGHRS, YFSETQ. CDR3 length: 14 residues. Trimming took 1 base from V and 5 from J, leaving 12 bases between them. The CDR3 sequence: CASSLSTGKTEAFF. CDR3 in DNA: TGCGCCAGCAGCTTGAGTACAGGAAAAACTGAAGCTTTCTTT. The entire variable domain, with the rest obtained from reference TRBV5-1 and TRBJ1-1, is as follows: KAGVTQTPRYLIKTRGQQVTLSCSPISGHRSVSWYQQTPGQGLQFLFEYFSETQRNKGNFPGRFSGRQFSNSRSEMNVSTLELGDSALYLCASSLSTGKTEAFFGQGTRLTVV.

The rearrangement joins TRBV18 to TRBJ1-2; 8 nucleotides agree with TRBD1. This CDR3 has 13 amino acids. The germline CDR1 and CDR2 sequences are KGHSH and LQKENI. V lost 4 bases and J lost 12; bases outside the gene matches: 10. CDR3 in amino acids: CASSLTAGGANTF. The CDR3 nucleotides are TGTGCCAGCTCACTAACAGCAGGGGGCGCAAACACCTTC.

This rearrangement joins TRBV7-2 to TRBJ1-3; D is perhaps TRBD1 (5 bases). CDR1 SGHTA and CDR2 FQGNSA come from the germline V gene. The CDR3 loop spans 15 amino acids. With 5 bases removed from V and 2 bases from J, the gap between germline ends came to 13 bases. The CDR3 region is CASSTLDTPGNTIYF. The CDR3 coding sequence is TGTGCCAGCAGCACCCTGGACACGCCTGGAAACACCATATATTTT.

The rearrangement uses TRBV29-1 and TRBJ2-2, with D unresolved. Trimming shortened V by 0 bases and J by 0 bases, and 11 bases separated the two germline ends. The germline CDR1 and CDR2 sequences are SQVTM and ANQGSEA. This CDR3 is 16 amino acids long. CDR3: CSVEDRLSANTGELFF. As DNA, the CDR3 is TGCAGCGTTGAAGATCGTCTCAGTGCGAACACCGGGGAGCTGTTTTTT.

The chain uses TRBV7-2 and TRBJ2-5; D possibly corresponds to TRBD2 (6 bases). The CDR3 totals 11 residues. Per germline, CDR1 SGHTA and CDR2 FQGNSA. Trimming stripped 6 bases from V and 7 bases from J, with 9 bases between. The chain's CDR3 is CASSPGGTQYF. CDR3 nucleotides: TGTGCCAGCAGTCCCGGGGGGACCCAGTACTTC. Full variable domain (outside the CDR3, taken from reference TRBV7-2 and TRBJ2-5): GAGVSQSPSNKVTEKGKDVELRCDPISGHTALYWYRQSLGQGLEFLIYFQGNSAPDKSGLPSDRFSAERTGGSVSTLTIQRTQQEDSAVYLCASSPGGTQYFGPGTRLLVL.

The V call is TRBV14, the J call TRBJ2-5; the D is unclear. Germline V gene lookup returns CDR1 SGHDN and CDR2 FVKESK. Trimming stripped 0 bases from V and 7 bases from J, with 3 bases between. The CDR3 is 11 amino acids. CDR3 residues: CASSQEATQYF. For the CDR3, the DNA is TGTGCCAGCAGCCAAGAGGCGACCCAGTACTTC.

This sequence joins TRBV29-1 and TRBJ1-2; D gene ambiguous. Germline-derived CDR1 and CDR2 are SQVTM and ANQGSEA. The CDR3 has 14 amino acids. With 5 bases removed from V and 4 bases from J, the gap between germline ends came to 17 bases. The CDR3 sequence: CSVNYLPGIYGYTF. DNA for the CDR3: TGCAGCGTTAACTACCTGCCGGGGATCTATGGCTACACCTTC.

The chain carries TRBV7-2 and TRBJ1-3; 7 bases fit TRBD1. The germline CDR1 and CDR2 sequences are SGHTA and FQGNSA. The CDR3 is 15 residues long. With V trimmed by 3 bases and J by 4 bases, 6 bases remained unmatched. CDR3 nucleotide sequence: TGTGCCAGCAGCTTCGGAGGGGGCATCGGAAACACCATATATTTT. It yields the protein CASSFGGGIGNTIYF.

The chain is built from TRBV15 and TRBJ2-3; D is perhaps TRBD2 (6 bases). V shed 10 bases and J shed 1 base, with 12 bases lying between them. The CDR3 covers 13 residues. Per the germline V gene, CDR1 is LNHNV and CDR2 is YYDKDF (reference sequence). Written as DNA, the CDR3 is TGTGCCATTGGAGGGGCCCGCACAGATACGCAGTATTTT. As protein: CAIGGARTDTQYF.

This clone has a single count. The V and J genes are TRBV6-5 and TRBJ2-5; D is undetermined. Germline V gives CDR1 MNHEY, CDR2 SVGAGI. V was pared by 6 bases and J by 2 bases, with 10 bases between. CDR3 size: 13 residues. The DNA of the CDR3 is TGTGCCAGCAGACTAAGACTGCAAGAGACCCAGTACTTC. As protein: CASRLRLQETQYF.

V usage is TRBV9 and J usage is TRBJ2-3, with 12 bases lining up with TRBD1. The V gene end was trimmed by 4 bases and the J gene end by 7 bases; junction bases not matched to a gene: 7. The CDR3 runs to 15 residues. Germline V gives CDR1 SGDLS, CDR2 YYNGEE. This CDR3 is CASSRDRGRGYTQYF. CDR3 nucleotide sequence: TGTGCCAGCAGCCGGGACAGGGGGCGCGGCTATACGCAGTATTTT.

The sample holds a few counts of this clone. V is TRBV6-2 or TRBV6-3 and J is TRBJ2-5, with 8 bases fitting TRBD1. This CDR3 has 15 amino acids. Germline V CDR1 and CDR2: MNHEY, SVGEGT. With 1 base clipped from V and 5 bases from J, the junction kept 6 bases outside the gene matches. The CDR3 region has the DNA TGTGCCAGCAGTTACTTGGGACAGGCTGGTGAGACCCAGTACTTC. This gives the protein CASSYLGQAGETQYF.

The chain combines TRBV24-1 with TRBJ1-2; 7 bases are shared with TRBD1. Germline CDR1 and CDR2: KGHDR and SFDVKD. Trimming at V came to 5 bases and at J to 3 bases, leaving 5 bases not matched to a gene. This CDR3 spans 14 amino acids. CDR3 DNA: TGTGCCACCAGTGGAAGGGGGCAGGACTATGGCTACACCTTC. Translating gives CATSGRGQDYGYTF.

This chain links TRBV7-2 with TRBJ2-5, with TRBD2 as a possible D gene (5 bases). The CDR3 spans 12 residues. Looked up from germline, CDR1 is SGHTA and CDR2 is FQGNSA. The V end lost 7 bases, the J end lost 5 bases, and 11 bases lay between the germline ends. Here the CDR3 DNA reads TGTGCCAGCACGGACTCTGTCGAGACCCAGTACTTC. Translating it yields CASTDSVETQYF.

In nucleotides, the CDR3 is TGTGCCAGCAGCTTGGGACTAGCGGTATACAATGAGCAGTTCTTC. Protein: CASSLGLAVYNEQFF. The chain uses TRBV5-8 and TRBJ2-1, with 9 bases lining up with TRBD2. CDR1 and CDR2 from the germline V gene are SGHTS and YDEGEE. The J segment lost 4 bases and the V segment lost 0 bases, leaving 2 bases of the junction unmatched. The CDR3 consists of 15 residues.

The chain employs TRBV15 and TRBJ1-2; 7 bases are a match to TRBD1. V lost 2 bases to trimming and J lost 2 bases; unmatched junction nucleotides: 5. Germline assignment: CDR1 LNHNV and CDR2 YYDKDF (reference sequence). The CDR3 has 15 amino acids. The CDR3 is CATSRPGQLNYGYTF. DNA of the CDR3: TGTGCCACCAGCAGACCGGGACAGCTGAACTATGGCTACACCTTC.

The genes are TRBV5-4 and TRBJ2-7; D is unclear. Trimming stripped 0 bases from V and 4 bases from J, with 14 bases between. Germline CDR1 SGHNT, CDR2 YYREEE (reference sequence). The CDR3 runs 15 residues. The CDR3 DNA is TGTGCCAGCAGCTTGGGTTGGTCTTCAACTTACGAGCAGTACTTC. Translation gives CASSLGWSSTYEQYF.

This sequence joins TRBV5-5 and TRBJ2-5; D is uncertain. CDR1 and CDR2 from the germline V gene are SGHKS and YYEKEE (reference sequence). The CDR3 sequence is 11 residues long. The V gene lost 4 bases and the J gene lost 4 bases, with 5 bases spanning the gap. The CDR3 loop is CASSPSETQYF. The CDR3 DNA follows: TGTGCCAGCAGCCCTTCAGAGACCCAGTACTTC. Filled out from reference TRBV5-5 and TRBJ2-5, the complete variable domain reads DAGVTQSPTHLIKTRGQQVTLRCSPISGHKSVSWYQQVLGQGPQFIFQYYEKEERGRGNFPDRFSARQFPNYSSELNVNALLLGDSALYLCASSPSETQYFGPGTRLLVL.

V usage is TRBV19 and J usage is TRBJ1-4; the D gene is possibly TRBD1 (5 bases). The CDR3 has 16 residues. V was pared by 5 bases and J by 0 bases, with 13 bases between. CDR1 is LNHDA, CDR2 SQIVND, per germline (reference sequence). CDR3 protein: CASSDSTLTTNEKLFF. CDR3 sequence (DNA): TGTGCCAGTAGTGACAGTACCTTAACAACTAATGAAAAACTGTTTTTT. The whole variable domain, remainder taken from reference TRBV19 and TRBJ1-4, is DGGITQSPKYLFRKEGQNVTLSCEQNLNHDAMYWYRQDPGQGLRLIYYSQIVNDFQKGDIAEGYSVSREKKESFPLTVTSAQKNPTAFYLCASSDSTLTTNEKLFFGSGTQLSVL.

The rearrangement links TRBV7-2 to TRBJ1-1; 8 bases fit TRBD1. Germline-derived CDR1 and CDR2 are SGHTA and FQGNSA. Germline trimming cut 5 bases from V and 5 bases from J; bases unmatched to any gene: 7. The CDR3 extends over 14 amino acids. Here the CDR3 reads CASSVQGGGTEAFF. CDR3 sequence (DNA): TGTGCCAGCAGCGTACAGGGGGGTGGTACTGAAGCTTTCTTT.